The 4 T cell receptor beta chains listed next were all sequenced from one sample in a study of CD8 T cells in ankylosing spondylitis. Using its own MiXCR run on the 5' RACE reads, TCRdb lists one record per CDR3 protein. The sample has around 120,000 distinct CDR3 sequences, approximately 25% seen once; the top ten hold roughly 12%. Input material: synovial fluid, either unsorted or a sorted T cell fraction (not recorded which). Receptors were obtained from a male donor with ankylosing spondylitis.

The table lists this clonotype with a few counts. The chain links TRBV15 to TRBJ2-5, with D uncertain. CDR1 is LNHNV, CDR2 YYDKDF, per germline (reference sequence). Trimming pared 1 base from V and 1 base from J, leaving 7 bases between. This CDR3 is built from 14 residues. The CDR3 sequence is CATSRGAVQETQYF. Written as DNA, the CDR3 is TGTGCCACCAGCAGAGGGGCCGTCCAAGAGACCCAGTACTTC. Combining the CDR3 with reference TRBV15 and TRBJ2-5 gives the whole variable domain DAMVIQNPRYQVTQFGKPVTLSCSQTLNHNVMYWYQQKSSQAPKLLFHYYDKDFNNEADTPDNFQSRRPNTSFCFLDIRSPGLGDTAMYLCATSRGAVQETQYFGPGTRLLVL.

The sample holds a few counts of this clonotype. This chain uses TRBV7-2 with TRBJ2-5; D is undetermined. The CDR3 spans 12 residues. Germline-derived CDR1 and CDR2 are SGHTA and FQGNSA. V gave up 4 bases and J gave up 7 bases, with 10 bases separating them. The CDR3 DNA follows: TGTGCCAGCAGCTCCACTGTGCGGACCCAGTACTTC. Amino acids: CASSSTVRTQYF.

This clonotype has a handful of counts. The rearrangement joins TRBV20-1 to TRBJ2-3, with D perhaps matching TRBD1 (7 bases). The V end lost 6 bases, the J end lost 5 bases, and 21 bases lay between the germline ends. This CDR3 region has 15 residues. Per germline, CDR1 DFQATT and CDR2 SNEGSKA (reference sequence). CDR3 region: CSALGPARGVDTQYF. The CDR3 DNA sequence: TGCAGTGCCCTAGGTCCCGCCAGGGGGGTAGATACGCAGTATTTT.

This clonotype was counted ten times or more. This chain connects TRBV10-3 to TRBJ2-3, with D perhaps TRBD2 (6 bases). V lost 2 bases and J lost 4, with 13 bases in between. CDR3 length equals 15 residues. Germline CDR1 is ENHRY and CDR2 is SYGVKD. The CDR3 is CAISERGGKADTQYF. CDR3 nucleotide sequence: TGTGCCATCAGTGAGAGGGGAGGTAAAGCAGATACGCAGTATTTT.